The 28 T cell receptor beta chains reported below all come from one sample, sequenced in a study of blood T cell repertoires in COVID-19. Generated by immunoSEQ multiplex PCR, the TCRdb table keeps only in-frame clones and is missing some. This table has tens of thousands of clones, around nine tenths appearing once. Input material: peripheral blood. The source is a woman aged 45-65 years in a cohort sampled during active COVID-19.

This CDR3 is CASSIVGVPAQHF. Here the CDR3 DNA reads TGTGCCAGTAGTATAGTCGGGGTCCCGGCCCAGCATTTT. V usage is TRBV19 and J usage is TRBJ1-5; D is unresolved. This CDR3 comprises 13 residues. CDR1 is LNHDA, CDR2 SQIVND, per germline (reference sequence). Trimming removed 1 base at V and 11 bases at J, with 12 bases between.

V is TRBV3-1 (or the pseudogene TRBV3-2) and J is TRBJ2-7; 10 nucleotides match TRBD1. This CDR3 contains 15 residues. With V trimmed by 3 bases and J by 6 bases, 8 bases remained unmatched. CDR1 LGHDT and CDR2 YNNKEL come from the germline V gene (reference sequence). CDR3 sequence: CASSQLPGQGSEQYF. DNA for the CDR3: TGTGCCAGCAGCCAGTTACCGGGACAGGGGAGCGAGCAGTACTTC.

The chain is built from TRBV30 and TRBJ1-1; D is unresolved. Germline CDR1 GTSNPN, CDR2 SVGIG (reference sequence). The V and J ends lost 0 bases and 7 bases respectively, with 9 bases between them. The CDR3 sequence is 12 residues long. CDR3 nucleotide sequence: TGTGCCTGGAGTGTACGCCAGCGTGAAGCTTTCTTT. Translating gives CAWSVRQREAFF.

The CDR3 spells CASSPTSGFGELFF. In DNA, the CDR3 is TGTGCCAGCAGTCCGACTAGCGGTTTTGGGGAGCTGTTTTTT. V and J are TRBV6-5 and TRBJ2-2; 9 bases match TRBD2. The germline V gene encodes CDR1 MNHEY and CDR2 SVGAGI. V was clipped by 5 bases and J by 8 bases; unmatched bases: 6. The CDR3 runs 14 residues.

This clone was seen just once. CDR3: CASSLVSGAPYEQYF. In nucleotides, the CDR3 is TGTGCCAGCAGCTTAGTTAGCGGGGCCCCCTACGAGCAGTACTTC. V and J are TRBV11-3 and TRBJ2-7, with 8 bases lining up with TRBD2. V was pared by 1 base and J by 2 bases, with 4 bases of the junction left unmatched. The CDR3 runs to 15 residues. In germline, CDR1 is SGHNT, CDR2 YENEEA.

The rearrangement joins TRBV5-1 to TRBJ1-2; 8 bases fit TRBD1. The V and J ends lost 6 bases and 13 bases, in that order; junction bases with no gene match: 8. The length of the CDR3 is 11 residues. Looked up from germline, CDR1 is SGHRS and CDR2 is YFSETQ. The CDR3 sequence: CASTGQGVSTF. The CDR3 nucleotides read TGCGCCAGCACCGGACAGGGAGTGAGCACCTTC.

V is TRBV9 and J is TRBJ2-3, with 7 bases lining up with TRBD2. J was trimmed by 3 bases and V by 4 bases; bases with no gene match: 11. The CDR3 is 16 amino acids. Germline V gene data show CDR1 as SGDLS and CDR2 as YYNGEE. CDR3: CASSPRSGGSTDTQYF. In DNA, the CDR3 is TGTGCCAGCAGCCCCCGCTCGGGGGGTTCAACAGATACGCAGTATTTT.

The rearrangement joins TRBV3-1 (or the pseudogene TRBV3-2) to TRBJ1-1, with D possibly being TRBD1 (6 bases). CDR3 length: 12 amino acids. The germline V and J ends were trimmed by 5 bases and 11 bases, with 15 bases remaining between them. Germline values: CDR1 LGHDT, CDR2 YNNKEL (reference sequence). This CDR3 is CASSSRGMGAFF. In DNA, the CDR3 is TGTGCCAGCAGCTCCAGGGGAATGGGGGCTTTCTTT.

V is TRBV18 and J is TRBJ2-7; 7 bases fit TRBD1. Germline values: CDR1 KGHSH, CDR2 LQKENI. This CDR3 has 14 amino acids. V trimming: 3 bases; J trimming: 4 bases; junction bases outside the gene matches: 6. CDR3 loop: CASSPRGQTYEQYF. The CDR3 nucleotides read TGTGCCAGCTCACCTCGGGGACAGACATACGAGCAGTACTTC.

This chain joins TRBV3-1 (or the pseudogene TRBV3-2) and TRBJ2-1; the match to TRBD2 covers 11 bases. The CDR3 length is 17 residues. Germline V gene sequence: CDR1 LGHDT, CDR2 YNNKEL (reference sequence). V shed 1 base and J 4 bases; nucleotides not matched to a gene: 6. CDR3 residues: CASSQVVAGGLYNEQFF. DNA of the CDR3: TGTGCCAGCAGCCAAGTGGTAGCGGGGGGGTTATACAATGAGCAGTTCTTC.

The V and J genes are TRBV5-5 and TRBJ1-1; D is undetermined. The germline V and J ends were trimmed by 5 bases and 3 bases, with 8 bases remaining between them. The CDR3 is made up of 12 amino acids. Germline CDR1 and CDR2: SGHKS and YYEKEE (reference sequence). The chain's CDR3 is CASSRLDTEAFF. The CDR3 DNA sequence: TGTGCCAGCAGTCGACTCGACACTGAAGCTTTCTTT.

In this sample, this clone turned up once. The chain couples TRBV28 to TRBJ2-7; 11 bases are shared with TRBD2. The CDR3 runs 15 residues. Trimming took 3 bases from V and 6 from J; bases not matched to a gene: 7. Germline V lookup: CDR1 MDHEN, CDR2 SYDVKM. The CDR3 DNA sequence: TGTGCCAGCAGTTTCTTAGCGGGAGGGGGCGGCGAGCAGTACTTC. Translated: CASSFLAGGGGEQYF.

This CDR3 is CASSFQGADTQYF. The CDR3 DNA follows: TGCGCCAGCAGCTTCCAGGGGGCAGATACGCAGTATTTT. The chain combines TRBV5-1 with TRBJ2-3; TRBD1 aligns across 7 bases. This CDR3 spans 13 amino acids. The trim removed 2 bases at V and 4 bases at J, leaving 1 base unmatched. The germline gives CDR1 SGHRS, CDR2 YFSETQ.

The chain couples TRBV9 to TRBJ1-4, with no clear D. CDR1 is SGDLS, CDR2 YYNGEE, per germline. The CDR3 covers 15 residues. Trimming stripped 3 bases from V and 7 bases from J, with 16 bases between. In DNA, the CDR3 is TGTGCCAGCAGCGCCCGACACCTGGGGAGTGAAAAACTGTTTTTT. Protein sequence: CASSARHLGSEKLFF.

The rearrangement uses TRBV18 and TRBJ1-1; TRBD1 matches at 8 bases. Losses at the gene ends were 3 bases for V and 2 bases for J; bases not matched to a gene: 5. The germline V gene encodes CDR1 KGHSH and CDR2 LQKENI. The CDR3 extends over 15 amino acids. CDR3: CASSPSGQVNTEAFF. The CDR3 DNA sequence: TGTGCCAGCTCACCCTCGGGACAGGTAAACACTGAAGCTTTCTTT.

This clone turned up a few times. This chain links TRBV30 with TRBJ1-6; D gene uncertain. Germline CDR1 GTSNPN, CDR2 SVGIG (reference sequence). CDR3 size: 14 residues. The V end was cut by 7 bases, the J end by 2 bases, with 12 bases between. The CDR3 coding sequence is TGTGCCTCAACTACGGGTACCTATAATTCACCCCTCCACTTT. Translation gives CASTTGTYNSPLHF.

The chain uses TRBV6-5 and TRBJ2-5, with TRBD2 as a possible D gene (5 bases). This CDR3 spans 13 amino acids. The ends were cut back, 7 bases at V and 5 bases at J, with 14 bases in the middle. Germline V lookup: CDR1 MNHEY, CDR2 SVGAGI. The CDR3 protein is CASMRTLLETQYF. For the CDR3, the DNA is TGTGCCAGCATGAGGACTCTCTTGGAGACCCAGTACTTC.

The CDR3 DNA reads as TGCAGCGCCTCGGACCTTGGAGGGGAAAAACTGTTTTTT. Its translation: CSASDLGGEKLFF. V and J are TRBV29-1 and TRBJ1-4, with D unclear. This CDR3 is built from 13 residues. CDR1 and CDR2 (germline): SQVTM, ANQGSEA. V was shortened by 7 bases and J by 8 bases, with 17 bases between the two germline ends.

The rearrangement links TRBV5-1 to TRBJ2-7, with a weak D call TRBD2 (7 bases). This CDR3 region has 14 residues. Germline V gene data show CDR1 as SGHRS and CDR2 as YFSETQ. Trimming cost V 5 bases and J 2 bases, with 14 bases left between them. This CDR3 reads CASRRAGAPYEQYF. The CDR3 DNA sequence: TGCGCCAGCAGGAGGGCGGGGGCCCCCTACGAGCAGTACTTC. Together with reference TRBV5-1 and TRBJ2-7, the CDR3 gives the full variable domain: KAGVTQTPRYLIKTRGQQVTLSCSPISGHRSVSWYQQTPGQGLQFLFEYFSETQRNKGNFPGRFSGRQFSNSRSEMNVSTLELGDSALYLCASRRAGAPYEQYFGPGTRLTVT.

V and J are TRBV30 and TRBJ2-5; 7 positions agree with TRBD2. This CDR3 has 17 residues. Germline assignment: CDR1 GTSNPN and CDR2 SVGIG (reference sequence). V was pared by 0 bases and J by 4 bases, with 14 bases of the junction left unmatched. In DNA, the CDR3 is TGTGCCTGGAGTGTAAGGGGATTGCAGGGCGGGAGAGAGACCCAGTACTTC. This gives the protein CAWSVRGLQGGRETQYF.

The V gene is TRBV28, the J gene TRBJ2-3; 12 bases map to TRBD2. The CDR3 has 16 residues. From germline, CDR1 is MDHEN and CDR2 SYDVKM. Losses at the gene ends were 4 bases for V and 7 bases for J; bases not matched to a gene: 9. The CDR3 here is CASSSQTSGSLYTQYF. In DNA, the CDR3 is TGTGCCAGCAGTTCCCAGACTAGCGGGAGTCTATATACGCAGTATTTT.

The chain links TRBV29-1 to TRBJ1-2; D ambiguous. The V gene lost 2 bases and the J gene lost 8 bases, with 15 bases spanning the gap. The germline V gene has CDR1 SQVTM and CDR2 ANQGSEA. The CDR3 has 13 residues. CDR3 nucleotides: TGCAGCGTTGAAAGGAGGGCGACTGAGGGCTACACCTTC. Protein: CSVERRATEGYTF.

The chain links TRBV5-4 to TRBJ2-1; tentative D call: TRBD1 (5 bases). With 2 bases removed from V and 5 bases from J, the gap between germline ends came to 8 bases. The CDR3 spans 13 residues. Germline values: CDR1 SGHNT, CDR2 YYREEE (reference sequence). The CDR3 region is CASSFVRDNEQFF. The CDR3, as DNA: TGTGCCAGCAGCTTCGTCAGGGACAATGAGCAGTTCTTC.

The chain uses TRBV10-3 and TRBJ1-6; TRBD1 aligns across 8 bases. The V gene end was trimmed by 1 base and the J gene end by 10 bases; junction bases not matched to a gene: 6. The germline V gene has CDR1 ENHRY and CDR2 SYGVKD. The CDR3 consists of 15 residues. CDR3 residues: CAISELAGGESPLHF. Here the CDR3 DNA reads TGTGCCATCAGTGAGTTGGCAGGGGGCGAATCACCCCTCCACTTT.

The chain couples TRBV6-5 to TRBJ2-1; possible D gene TRBD2, 7 bases. Looked up from germline, CDR1 is MNHEY and CDR2 is SVGAGI. The length of the CDR3 is 15 residues. The V end lost 6 bases, the J end lost 8 bases, and 20 bases lay between the germline ends. The CDR3 is CASSLAGEGPDEQFF. The CDR3 bases are TGTGCCAGCAGCCTTGCAGGGGAGGGCCCCGATGAGCAGTTCTTC.

This rearrangement joins TRBV10-3 to TRBJ1-2; D ambiguous. Germline V gene data show CDR1 as ENHRY and CDR2 as SYGVKD. The CDR3 totals 14 residues. Trimming cost V 3 bases and J 3 bases, with 11 bases left between them. The CDR3: CAISDWAMDYGYTF. Written as DNA, the CDR3 is TGTGCCATCAGTGACTGGGCGATGGACTATGGCTACACCTTC.

The chain recombines TRBV5-1 with TRBJ2-6, with 13 positions matching TRBD2. Germline loops: CDR1 SGHRS, CDR2 YFSETQ. The length of the CDR3 is 17 residues. V shed 5 bases, J shed 3 bases, and the junction held 5 bases outside the gene matches. CDR3 sequence reads: CASRRTSGSFGANVLTF. CDR3 nucleotides: TGCGCCAGCAGACGGACTAGCGGGAGCTTTGGGGCCAACGTCCTGACTTTC.

The chain uses TRBV18 and TRBJ1-2, with TRBD1 as a possible D gene (6 bases). Trimming cost V 0 bases and J 7 bases, with 15 bases left between them. This CDR3 comprises 15 residues. Germline CDR1 is KGHSH and CDR2 is LQKENI. For the CDR3, the DNA is TGTGCCAGCTCACCACCGTCAAACAGGGAAGGTGGCTACACCTTC. This translates into CASSPPSNREGGYTF.